This T cell receptor (beta chain) was profiled in a study of STAT5B mutations in CD4+ large granular lymphocyte leukemia (dated 2022 in TCRdb). About the investigation overall: Among healthy controls, the CDR3 'QG' motif was associated with a particular HLA allele. The study compared the TCRbeta repertoires of patients with CD4+ T-cell large granular lymphocyte leukemia against those of healthy blood donors. Flow cytometry on FACSCanto II or FACSVerse confirmed that purified fractions exceeded 95% purity among lymphocytes.

TCRbeta rearrangements were sequenced from genomic DNA using the immunoSEQ assay at survey resolution. Per the authors' processing: In the TCR sequencing data, the lowest productive clonotype frequency that could be detected was 2.59 x 10-5. Only productive TCRbeta rearrangements, meaning sequences that were complete and in-frame, were kept for the analyses. The clonality of each sample was calculated as Simpson clonality in the immunoSEQ Analyzer version 3.0. Clones were categorized by frequency as very rare, small, medium, large (1-20%) or hyperexpanded (>20%). Generation probabilities were estimated with OLGA 1.2.3, V-gene circos plots were generated with VDJtools, specificities were searched for in VDJdb, and CDR3 motifs were identified with GLIPH. Entries here come from immuneACCESS through TCRdb and include only in-frame sequences with V and J called. Some clones fail to appear in such tables; in the studies checked, an unresolved V gene covers under half of the shortfall, and the cause of the remainder is unknown. V, J and clone size were drawn from that table, and D and trimming were deduced from the DNA. This sample is represented by about 30,000 clones; more than 60% of them were singletons. Jointly, the top ten make up 2% to 2.5% of the sample.

Looking up the germline V gene (reference sequence) yields CDR1 MNHEY and CDR2 SMNVEV. The CDR3 runs 17 residues from the cysteine to the phenylalanine. Left in the record is the CDR3 DNA by itself, 51 bases read in frame from the first base. Ends trimmed: V by 6 bases, J by 6 bases; bases unmatched to a gene: 16. A single count supports this clone. Its antigen is not yet known. No much larger clone is present one base from it, and per-base qualities are unavailable. Beyond this particular receptor, the publication reports: The data were not HLA-matched, and the relatively small sample size could explain the higher clonality seen in CD4+ compared with CD8+ T-LGLL. Compared with healthy CD4+ repertoires, CD4-sorted patient repertoires appeared more clonal, and this difference remained even after the putative leukemic clones were removed. Main leukemic clonotypes were private to each patient, although about 25% appeared at low frequency in other patients' non-leukemic repertoires. TRBV06-family usage was enriched among the top patient clones (8/27) compared with healthy controls (2/35).

Buffy coats from around 37 blood donors, supplied by the Finnish Red Cross blood service, were used as healthy controls. All TCR-sequenced material derived from peripheral blood: patient blood samples and healthy donor buffy coats. Peripheral blood mononuclear cells were isolated by Ficoll-Hypaque gradient centrifugation. CD4+ cells were purified magnetically from the buffy coats of healthy controls. The Gentra Puregene Cell and Tissue kit was used to extract genomic DNA, and a Qubit 2.0 fluorometer was used to measure the amount of genomic DNA. The sequence joins TRBV27 to TRBJ2-3; 9 junctional bases match TRBD2. Sequenced sample: CD4+ T cells from blood buffy coats. This clonotype was obtained from a human donor in good health. At the DNA level, the sequence is TGTGCCAGCAGCCTCAGAGGAAGGCGGGGGGGCCCGGATACGCAGTATTTT. Its protein product is CASSLRGRRGGPDTQYF.